The TCR beta chain under discussion was sequenced for a study of control samples from healthy donors and cancer patients. After removal of 3 bases from V and 5 bases from J, the junction contained 6 bases not matched to a gene. CDR3 length: 14 residues. Looked up from germline, CDR1 is LNHDA and CDR2 is SQIVND (reference sequence). Sequenced by immunoSEQ multiplex PCR; TCRdb stores in-frame clones only, minus some. Of around 120,000 clones listed, roughly nine tenths are singletons. This clonotype was obtained from a woman between 50 and 59 years old with colorectal cancer. The sequencing input was PBMCs. This sequence joins TRBV19 and TRBJ1-1; 7 bases agree with TRBD1. The CDR3 sequence: CASSIRGGLTEAFF. CDR3 coding DNA: TGTGCCAGTAGTATTCGAGGGGGCTTGACTGAAGCTTTCTTT.